This T cell receptor (beta chain) came from a study of T cell responses to AZD1222 COVID-19 vaccine. Study-level background: Samples with a second dose at about 4 or about 12 weeks were pooled together.

Profiling relied on immunoSEQ multiplex PCR, and the TCRdb table lists in-frame clones only, not all of them. In the table there are more than 110,000 clones, 70% to 90% of which are singletons. This clone was seen only once. The antigen is not known. V was trimmed by 3 bases and J by 4 bases, leaving 13 bases between them. The germline V gene has CDR1 SNHLY and CDR2 FYNNEI. The CDR3 loop spans 15 amino acids. Study findings and constraints: Donors skewed white British and female; clonal diversity was possibly underestimated.

The source was peripheral blood, collected on day 0 of AZD1222 vaccination. This clonotype was obtained from an adult in good health. The V gene is TRBV2, the J gene TRBJ1-5, with D maybe TRBD1 (6 bases). The CDR3 bases are TGTGCCAGCAGTGATTTACAGGGACTGAATCAGCCCCAGCATTTT. This gives the protein CASSDLQGLNQPQHF.